Listed below are T cell receptor beta chains from one sample, sequenced in a study of CD8+CD57+ T cells in acquired aplastic anemia. MiXCR, run by TCRdb on the reads, gives a single entry per CDR3 protein. The sample yields just over 450,000 distinct CDR3 sequences, roughly a third seen once. The sequenced sample was sorted CD4+, CD8+, or CD8+CD57+ T cells (not recorded which) from PBMCs. The receptors originated from a human donor with aplastic anemia. Each CDR3 is given with its conserved first and last residue. D genes are given only for firm matches. The listing skips clone size in some rows; elsewhere it reads once, few, many or a size class.

clone_size	v_call	j_call	d_call	cdr3_aa	cdr3_nt
many	TRBV5-1	TRBJ1-2	NA	CASSYGGTRSYGYTF	TGCGCCAGCAGCTATGGCGGAACACGGAGCTATGGCTACACCTTC
once	TRBV24-1	TRBJ2-7	NA	CATSPGTGTCEQYF	TGTGCCACCAGTCCTGGGACGGGAACCTGCGAGCAGTACTTC
NA	TRBV7-3	TRBJ1-2	TRBD1	CASSSGTGRGYGYTF	TGTGCCAGCAGTTCGGGGACAGGTCGAGGCTATGGCTACACCTTC
few	TRBV12-3/TRBV12-4	TRBJ2-7	TRBD1	CASSTTGGRPEQYF	TGTGCCAGCAGTACAACAGGGGGTCGGCCGGAGCAGTACTTC
few	TRBV4-1	TRBJ2-1	TRBD2	CASSQDGTTRFEQFF	TGCGCCAGCAGCCAAGACGGGACTACCCGATTTGAGCAGTTCTTC
few	TRBV7-2	TRBJ2-5	TRBD2	CASSLTSGRAGTQYF	TGTGCCAGCAGCTTAACTAGCGGCAGGGCGGGGACCCAGTACTTC
many	TRBV11-2	TRBJ1-2	NA	CASSLDKGESYGYTF	TGTGCCAGCAGCTTAGATAAGGGAGAGTCCTATGGCTACACCTTC
few	TRBV27	TRBJ1-4	TRBD1	CASSHDLGQGGEKLFF	TGTGCCAGCAGTCACGACCTGGGACAGGGAGGGGAAAAACTGTTTTTT
NA	TRBV16	TRBJ1-5	NA	CASSPGVASSNQPQHF	TGCGCCAGCAGCCCTGGGGTTGCGTCGAGCAATCAGCCCCAGCATTTT
NA	TRBV2	TRBJ2-3	NA	CASSQVVTSTDTQYF	TGTGCCAGCAGCCAGGTGGTAACTAGCACAGATACGCAGTATTTT
NA	TRBV7-3	TRBJ2-3	TRBD1	CASSSMLRTGHTDTQYF	TGTGCCAGCAGCTCTATGTTAAGGACAGGACACACAGATACGCAGTATTTT
few	TRBV6-1	TRBJ1-1	NA	CASRKPGGTEAFF	TGTGCCAGCAGAAAACCGGGGGGGACTGAAGCTTTCTTT
NA	TRBV20-1	TRBJ2-3	TRBD2	CSALISGRVSDTQYF	TGCAGTGCTCTCATTAGCGGGAGAGTTTCAGATACGCAGTATTTT
many	TRBV29-1	TRBJ1-1	NA	CSVMMNTEAFF	TGCAGCGTCATGATGAACACTGAAGCTTTCTTT
NA	TRBV5-4	TRBJ2-7	NA	CASSFPVDSERGYEQYF	TGTGCCAGCAGCTTCCCGGTTGACAGCGAACGAGGTTACGAGCAGTACTTC
few	TRBV25-1	TRBJ1-5	NA	CASTHGRTQGPQHF	TGTGCCAGCACCCACGGTCGGACACAAGGGCCCCAGCATTTT
NA	TRBV5-1	TRBJ2-7	NA	CASSSYPGPDEQYF	TGCGCCAGCAGCTCATATCCGGGACCGGACGAGCAGTACTTC
many	TRBV2	TRBJ2-7	TRBD1	CASREQGGSYEQYF	TGTGCCAGCAGGGAACAGGGGGGCTCCTACGAGCAGTACTTC
NA	TRBV19	TRBJ2-7	NA	CASSTPRQGGYEQYF	TGTGCCAGTAGTACACCTAGACAGGGAGGTTACGAGCAGTACTTC
NA	TRBV6-2/TRBV6-3	TRBJ2-7	TRBD2	CASSYSVAGGGYEQYF	TGTGCCAGCAGTTACTCAGTAGCGGGAGGCGGCTACGAGCAGTACTTC
NA	TRBV7-2	TRBJ2-7	TRBD2	CASSGPSGDYEQYF	TGTGCCAGCAGCGGACCTAGCGGGGACTACGAGCAGTACTTC
many	TRBV5-6	TRBJ2-7	NA	CASSYTGTYEQYF	TGTGCCAGCAGCTACACAGGGACCTACGAGCAGTACTTC
NA	TRBV12-3/TRBV12-4	TRBJ1-6	NA	CASSLKAETRDLISPLHF	TGTGCCAGCAGTTTAAAGGCCGAAACCCGAGACCTAATTTCACCCCTCCACTTT
many	TRBV10-3	TRBJ2-3	NA	CAQKGEGPDTQYF	TGTGCCCAGAAGGGGGAAGGTCCGGATACGCAGTATTTT
few	TRBV7-6	TRBJ1-2	NA	CASSLVGFNYGYTF	TGTGCCAGCAGCTTAGTAGGTTTTAACTATGGCTACACCTTC
many	TRBV9	TRBJ1-2	TRBD1	CASSPADRINYGYTF	TGTGCCAGCAGCCCAGCGGACAGGATTAACTATGGCTACACCTTC
few	TRBV6-1	TRBJ1-3	NA	CASRNTIGGNTIYF	TGTGCCAGCAGAAACACCATAGGGGGAAACACCATATATTTT
NA	TRBV19	TRBJ1-2	NA	CASSGINGYTF	TGTGCCAGTAGCGGGATTAATGGCTACACCTTC